This T cell receptor (beta chain) originates from a study of OX40 agonist ivuxolimab in advanced cancers. About the investigation overall: Ivuxolimab was an agonistic, fully human IgG2 monoclonal antibody directed against OX40 (CD134), a costimulatory receptor. The paper describes the monotherapy dose-escalation part (N of about 54 patients) of the phase I trial of ivuxolimab. Among the approximately 50 dose-escalation patients, about 20 had hepatocellular carcinoma, roughly 15 melanoma, 9 renal cell carcinoma and 9 head and neck cancer. Intravenous ivuxolimab was administered to patients every 2 weeks at six dose levels: 0.01, 0.1, 0.3, 1.5, 3 and 10 mg/kg. Prior anti-PD-1, anti-PD-L1 or anti-CTLA-4 therapy was permitted, and checkpoint inhibitors had been received by less than 45% of dose-escalation patients. Partial responses were achieved by three dose-escalation patients, of whom one had hepatocellular carcinoma and two had cutaneous melanoma. The purpose of peripheral TCRbeta sequencing was to test whether ivuxolimab changed TCR sequence diversity and led to clonal T-cell expansion. In the dose-escalation cohort, 82.7% of patients were male, and the mean age was approximately 60 years, with a range of about 20 to 90.

For sequencing of the TCRbeta CDR3 region, genomic DNA was extracted from the sorted cells. The immunoSEQ Assay was used to sequence the TCRbeta CDR3 regions. The clones in this table, taken by TCRdb from immuneACCESS, are in-frame only. Not every clone is retained; where verified, under half of the shortfall comes from an unresolved V gene, and the cause of the rest is unknown. In this sample the table shows just under 60,000 clones, over 80% of which occur a single time. The ten most abundant clones make up roughly 3.8% of the sample. Broader findings and caveats from the paper: Which antigens the clonally expanded peripheral T cells were specific for was not determined. At doses from 0.1 to 3.0 mg/kg, clonal expansion was seen in both CD4+ and CD8+ blood T cells between baseline and week 6. After ivuxolimab, more expanded clones were found on average in CD8+ T cells than in CD4+ T cells. In partial responders in the 0.1-3.0 mg/kg groups, normalized peripheral clonal expansion was found to be among the lowest, especially among CD8+ T cells. Low levels of normalized T-cell clonal expansion were also seen in some patients who did not respond.

On this clone: The target of this receptor is not known. One base away there is no much larger clone; base qualities are not given.

The trial excluded patients who had a history of autoimmune disease or who were on systemic immunosuppression. Peripheral blood for TCR sequencing was drawn from every dose cohort at baseline, at cycle 4 day 1 and at cycle 7 day 1. The samples were drawn from a first-in-human, open-label, multicenter phase I dose-escalation trial of ivuxolimab. The trial enrolled adults with locally advanced or metastatic head and neck squamous cell, hepatocellular, melanoma or renal cell carcinoma. Before TCR sequencing, CD4+ T cells and CD8+ T cells were sorted from peripheral blood as separate populations. For CDR1 and CDR2, the germline V gene lists SGHTS and YDEGEE. V trim: 2 bases; J trim: 1 base; unmatched bases: 1. Measured from the cysteine to the phenylalanine, the CDR3 is 15 residues long. Only CDR3 DNA remains: 45 bases, in frame from the first base.

The sequence joins TRBV5-8 to TRBJ2-4; TRBD2 lines up with 9 middle nucleotides. The sample in question was CD4+ or CD8+ T cells sorted from blood, obtained in a trial of the OX40 agonist ivuxolimab. The clonotype originates from an adult with an advanced solid tumor such as melanoma, head and neck, liver or kidney cancer. The CDR3 is CASSFAGGAKNIQYF. DNA sequence: TGTGCCAGCAGCTTTGCGGGAGGGGCCAAAAACATTCAGTACTTC.